This is a list of T cell receptor beta chains from one sample in a study of shared clonotypes between healthy human individuals. Sequenced by immunoSEQ multiplex PCR; TCRdb stores in-frame clones only, minus some. In the table there are more than 2 million clones, over 85% of which are singletons. The sequenced sample consisted of naive CD8+ T cells from PBMCs. These receptors all come from a man younger than 30 in good health. Some clones in this sample may be carry-over from other donors' samples. Each CDR3 is given with its conserved first and last residue. A D gene is named only where the DNA matches it firmly. The size of a clone is reported for some rows only, either as once, few or many, or as a class for expanded clones.

J: TRBJ1-1; D: .; size: .; V: TRBV30; CDR3: CAWSVGGREAFF; DNA: TGTGCCTGGAGTGTAGGTGGGCGGGAAGCTTTCTTT
J: TRBJ2-1; D: .; size: .; V: TRBV6-1; CDR3: CASRGLHNEQFF; DNA: TGTGCCAGCAGGGGACTCCATAATGAGCAGTTCTTC
J: TRBJ1-2; D: .; size: .; V: TRBV9; CDR3: CASSEQSAFPLYGYTF; DNA: TGTGCCAGCAGCGAACAGTCTGCCTTCCCTCTCTATGGCTACACCTTC
J: TRBJ2-7; D: .; size: .; V: TRBV15; CDR3: CATSRDLGQSYEQYF; DNA: TGTGCCACCAGCAGAGATTTAGGACAGAGCTACGAGCAGTACTTC
J: TRBJ2-2; D: .; size: .; V: TRBV27; CDR3: CASSSSGPVGPGELFF; DNA: .
J: TRBJ2-7; D: .; size: .; V: TRBV27; CDR3: CASSLGLSYEQYF; DNA: TGTGCCAGCAGTTTAGGACTTTCCTACGAGCAGTACTTC
J: TRBJ1-5; D: .; size: .; V: TRBV23-1; CDR3: CASSLGGLCSNQPQHF; DNA: TGCGCCAGCAGTCTAGGGGGGCTCTGCAGCAATCAGCCCCAGCATTTT
J: TRBJ2-7; D: .; size: .; V: TRBV27; CDR3: CASKVQRDSYEQYF; DNA: TGTGCCAGCAAGGTGCAGCGAGACTCCTACGAGCAGTACTTC
J: TRBJ2-7; D: .; size: .; V: TRBV4-1; CDR3: CASSQAERVAYEQYF; DNA: TGCGCCAGCAGCCAGGCCGAGCGGGTGGCCTACGAGCAGTACTTC
J: TRBJ2-3; D: TRBD1; size: .; V: TRBV29-1; CDR3: CSVQGGETADTQYF; DNA: TGCAGCGTTCAAGGGGGCGAAACAGCAGATACGCAGTATTTT
J: TRBJ2-1; D: .; size: .; V: TRBV7-3; CDR3: CASSFSATVSYNEQFF; DNA: TGTGCCAGCAGCTTTAGCGCGACTGTCTCCTACAATGAGCAGTTCTTC
J: TRBJ2-7; D: .; size: .; V: TRBV6-6; CDR3: CASSPRLVTGDEQYF; DNA: TGTGCCAGCAGTCCGAGACTGGTTACTGGGGACGAGCAGTACTTC
J: TRBJ2-1; D: TRBD2; size: .; V: TRBV19; CDR3: CASSIWLAGAYNEQFF; DNA: TGTGCCAGTAGTATCTGGCTAGCGGGAGCCTACAATGAGCAGTTCTTC
J: TRBJ2-7; D: .; size: .; V: TRBV6-5; CDR3: CASSQDRLSYEQYF; DNA: TGTGCCAGCAGCCAGGACAGACTCTCCTACGAGCAGTACTTC
J: TRBJ1-5; D: TRBD1; size: .; V: TRBV29-1; CDR3: CSVEGQGPDQPQHF; DNA: TGCAGCGTTGAAGGACAGGGGCCAGATCAGCCCCAGCATTTT
J: TRBJ2-4; D: TRBD1; size: .; V: TRBV6-5; CDR3: CASSWGTGGVNIQYF; DNA: TGTGCCAGCAGTTGGGGAACAGGGGGAGTAAACATTCAGTACTTC
J: TRBJ2-1; D: TRBD1; size: .; V: TRBV7-9; CDR3: CASSVGPGGSGEQFF; DNA: TGTGCCAGCAGCGTGGGGCCAGGGGGCTCAGGTGAGCAGTTCTTC
J: TRBJ2-7; D: TRBD1; size: .; V: TRBV6-5; CDR3: CASSYQGQGGYEQYF; DNA: TGTGCCAGCAGTTACCAGGGACAGGGGGGCTACGAGCAGTACTTC
J: TRBJ2-2; D: .; size: .; V: TRBV7-3; CDR3: CASSPNGTVGVSVGELFF; DNA: TGTGCCAGCAGCCCAAACGGGACGGTGGGGGTTTCGGTCGGGGAGCTGTTTTTT
J: TRBJ1-5; D: TRBD1; size: .; V: TRBV4-1; CDR3: CASSQDLGDREDGQPQHF; DNA: TGCGCCAGCAGCCAAGATCTGGGGGACAGGGAGGATGGGCAGCCCCAGCATTTT
J: TRBJ2-5; D: .; size: .; V: TRBV12-2; CDR3: CASRLYTGGAETQYF; DNA: TGTGCAAGTCGCTTATATACAGGGGGCGCAGAGACCCAGTACTTC
J: TRBJ1-2; D: .; size: .; V: TRBV9; CDR3: CASSVVAGADYGYTF; DNA: TGTGCCAGCAGCGTAGTGGCAGGGGCCGACTATGGCTACACCTTC
J: TRBJ1-1; D: .; size: few; V: TRBV7-9; CDR3: CASSLYGNTEAFF; DNA: TGTGCCAGCAGCTTATACGGGAACACTGAAGCTTTCTTT
J: TRBJ2-1; D: .; size: .; V: TRBV28; CDR3: CASSLTRQFF; DNA: TGTGCCAGCAGTTTGACTAGGCAGTTCTTC
J: TRBJ2-1; D: .; size: .; V: TRBV4-3; CDR3: CASSQVLGGEQFF; DNA: TGCGCCAGCAGCCAAGTGCTCGGTGGTGAGCAGTTCTTC
J: TRBJ1-1; D: .; size: .; V: TRBV6-5; CDR3: CASSPGGYTEAFF; DNA: TGTGCCAGCAGTCCCGGGGGGTACACTGAAGCTTTCTTT
J: TRBJ1-1; D: .; size: .; V: TRBV19; CDR3: CASSIRKWGAANTEAFF; DNA: TGTGCCAGTAGTATTAGAAAGTGGGGAGCAGCGAACACTGAAGCTTTCTTT
J: TRBJ2-1; D: TRBD1; size: .; V: TRBV7-6; CDR3: CASSPRTGSSSYNEQFF; DNA: TGTGCCAGCAGCCCAAGGACAGGATCGAGCTCCTACAATGAGCAGTTCTTC
J: TRBJ1-2; D: .; size: .; V: TRBV7-2; CDR3: CASSLGDINYGYTF; DNA: TGTGCCAGCAGCTTAGGGGACATAAACTATGGCTACACCTTC
J: TRBJ2-7; D: .; size: once; V: TRBV6-5; CDR3: CASSYSTGEASYEQYF; DNA: TGTGCCAGCAGTTACTCCACGGGAGAGGCCTCCTACGAGCAGTACTTC
J: TRBJ2-7; D: .; size: .; V: TRBV19; CDR3: CASSSRGPEQYF; DNA: TGTGCCAGTAGTTCCAGGGGCCCCGAGCAGTACTTC
J: TRBJ1-2; D: .; size: .; V: TRBV27; CDR3: CASSLLNSIQVTF; DNA: TGTGCCAGCAGCCTACTTAACTCGATACAGGTCACCTTC
J: TRBJ2-5; D: TRBD2; size: .; V: TRBV30; CDR3: CAWSVPTSGAETQYF; DNA: TGTGCCTGGAGTGTACCGACTAGCGGGGCAGAGACCCAGTACTTC
J: TRBJ2-7; D: .; size: .; V: TRBV11-2; CDR3: CASSPGGEQYF; DNA: TGTGCCAGCAGCCCCGGGGGCGAGCAGTACTTC
J: TRBJ2-1; D: .; size: .; V: TRBV28; CDR3: CASTASGGVNNEQFF; DNA: TGTGCCAGCACCGCATCCGGAGGGGTTAACAATGAGCAGTTCTTC
J: TRBJ1-5; D: .; size: .; V: TRBV27; CDR3: CASSSYRADQPQHF; DNA: TGTGCCAGCAGTTCCTACAGGGCGGATCAGCCCCAGCATTTT
J: TRBJ1-1; D: TRBD1; size: .; V: TRBV5-8; CDR3: CASSFTGGSEAFF; DNA: TGTGCCAGCAGCTTTACAGGGGGCTCTGAAGCTTTCTTT
J: TRBJ2-7; D: .; size: .; V: TRBV7-3; CDR3: CASSLGGPPYEQYF; DNA: TGTGCCAGCAGCTTGGGGGGACCACCCTACGAGCAGTACTTC
J: TRBJ1-4; D: .; size: .; V: TRBV4-3; CDR3: CASSQDRMEKLFF; DNA: TGCGCCAGCAGCCAAGACCGAATGGAAAAACTGTTTTTT
J: TRBJ2-7; D: .; size: .; V: TRBV7-9; CDR3: CASSPKGTDYEQYF; DNA: TGTGCCAGCAGCCCTAAGGGGACGGACTACGAGCAGTACTTC
J: TRBJ2-1; D: TRBD2; size: .; V: TRBV6-5; CDR3: CASSYSSGGLNEQFF; DNA: TGTGCCAGCAGTTACTCATCGGGAGGTTTAAATGAGCAGTTCTTC
J: TRBJ1-4; D: .; size: .; V: TRBV27; CDR3: CASSPSWGINEKLFF; DNA: TGTGCCAGCAGTCCCTCCTGGGGTATTAATGAAAAACTGTTTTTT
J: TRBJ2-5; D: .; size: .; V: TRBV25-1; CDR3: CASSERQVAGTQYF; DNA: TGTGCCAGCAGTGAACGACAGGTTGCTGGGACCCAGTACTTC
J: TRBJ2-7; D: .; size: .; V: TRBV5-8; CDR3: CASSLRGVLNEQYF; DNA: TGTGCCAGCAGCCTGCGAGGGGTCTTGAACGAGCAGTACTTC
J: TRBJ2-1; D: .; size: .; V: TRBV9; CDR3: CASSVSGTTRNEQFF; DNA: TGTGCCAGCAGCGTTAGCGGAACCACCCGCAATGAGCAGTTCTTC
J: TRBJ1-2; D: TRBD1; size: .; V: TRBV7-9; CDR3: CASSLGQGARGYTF; DNA: TGTGCCAGCAGCTTAGGGCAGGGGGCGCGAGGCTACACCTTC
J: TRBJ2-7; D: .; size: .; V: TRBV2; CDR3: CASSEGAESSYEQYF; DNA: TGTGCCAGCAGCGAAGGGGCGGAAAGCTCCTACGAGCAGTACTTC
J: TRBJ1-4; D: TRBD1; size: .; V: TRBV4-1; CDR3: CASSQPGQGMRKLFF; DNA: TGCGCCAGCAGCCAACCGGGACAGGGGATGAGGAAACTGTTTTTT
J: TRBJ2-1; D: .; size: .; V: TRBV5-4; CDR3: CASSLGTTFYNEQFF; DNA: TGTGCCAGCAGCTTGGGGACCACCTTCTACAATGAGCAGTTCTTC
J: TRBJ1-5; D: .; size: .; V: TRBV6-6; CDR3: CASSYRDRDQPQHF; DNA: TGTGCCAGCAGCTATCGAGACCGTGATCAGCCCCAGCATTTT
J: TRBJ2-1; D: .; size: .; V: TRBV18; CDR3: CASSPNTGAFIYEQFF; DNA: TGTGCCAGCTCACCGAACACAGGCGCTTTTATCTATGAGCAGTTCTTC
J: TRBJ2-1; D: .; size: once; V: TRBV15; CDR3: CATSRALVQWEQFF; DNA: TGTGCCACCAGCAGAGCCCTAGTACAATGGGAGCAGTTCTTC
J: TRBJ1-1; D: .; size: .; V: TRBV13; CDR3: CASSPGIEAFF; DNA: TGTGCCAGCAGCCCGGGTATCGAAGCTTTCTTT